This TCR beta chain comes out of a study of control samples from healthy donors and cancer patients. Trimming removed 5 bases from V and 5 bases from J; junction bases left unmatched: 3. Germline V gene sequence: CDR1 MRHNA, CDR2 SNTAGT. CDR3 length equals 13 residues. TCRdb's copy holds only in-frame clones and misses some; the assay was immunoSEQ multiplex PCR. The data show more than 95,000 clones, more than 70% seen once. This clonotype was sampled from a woman in her 70s in good health. J is TRBJ2-1 and V is TRBV6-4, with 7 positions matching TRBD1. What was sequenced was blood. The CDR3 loop is CASSQGVHNEQFF. The CDR3, as DNA: TGTGCCAGCAGTCAGGGGGTCCACAATGAGCAGTTCTTC.